This entry is about one TCR beta chain. J was trimmed by 5 bases and V by 5 bases; bases with no gene match: 6. Looked up from germline, CDR1 is MNHEY and CDR2 is SVGAGI. The length of the CDR3 is 15 residues. The method was immunoSEQ multiplex PCR; TCRdb's version includes in-frame clones alone and lacks a portion of them. The sample lists approximately 28,000 clones; about 88% were seen once. This sample is part of a study of sequential checkpoint blockade in melanoma. The treatment denotes: randomized to nivolumab then ipilimumab (arm A) or the reverse (arm B). The source is a human donor with melanoma. V usage is TRBV6-5 and J usage is TRBJ1-6; 7 bases fit TRBD1. The sequencing used CD8+ T cells sorted from blood (inferred from file names), collected from a patient given nivolumab and ipilimumab in sequence. CDR3 coding DNA: TGTGCCAGCAGTCGACAGGGTACGGATAATTCACCCCTCCACTTT. It is translated as CASSRQGTDNSPLHF.